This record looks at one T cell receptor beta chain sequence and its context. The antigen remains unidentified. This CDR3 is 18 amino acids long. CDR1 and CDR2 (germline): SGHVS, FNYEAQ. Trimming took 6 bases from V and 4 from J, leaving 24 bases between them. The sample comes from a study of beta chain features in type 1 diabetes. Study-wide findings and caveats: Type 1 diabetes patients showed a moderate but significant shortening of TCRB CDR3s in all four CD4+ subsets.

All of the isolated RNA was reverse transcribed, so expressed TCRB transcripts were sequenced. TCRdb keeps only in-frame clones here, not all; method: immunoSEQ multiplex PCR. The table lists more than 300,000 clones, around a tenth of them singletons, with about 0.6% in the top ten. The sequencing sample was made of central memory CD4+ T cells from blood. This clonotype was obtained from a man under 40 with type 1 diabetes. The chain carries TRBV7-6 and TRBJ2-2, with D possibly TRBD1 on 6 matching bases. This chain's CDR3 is CASRPRPRDISGTGELFF. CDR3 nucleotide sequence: TGTGCCAGCAGACCTCGCCCCCGGGACATCTCAGGCACCGGGGAGCTGTTTTTT. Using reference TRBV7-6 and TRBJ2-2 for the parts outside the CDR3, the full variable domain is GAGVSQSPRYKVTKRGQDVALRCDPISGHVSLYWYRQALGQGPEFLTYFNYEAQQDKSGLPNDRFSAERPEGSISTLTIQRTEQRDSAMYRCASRPRPRDISGTGELFFGEGSRLTVL.